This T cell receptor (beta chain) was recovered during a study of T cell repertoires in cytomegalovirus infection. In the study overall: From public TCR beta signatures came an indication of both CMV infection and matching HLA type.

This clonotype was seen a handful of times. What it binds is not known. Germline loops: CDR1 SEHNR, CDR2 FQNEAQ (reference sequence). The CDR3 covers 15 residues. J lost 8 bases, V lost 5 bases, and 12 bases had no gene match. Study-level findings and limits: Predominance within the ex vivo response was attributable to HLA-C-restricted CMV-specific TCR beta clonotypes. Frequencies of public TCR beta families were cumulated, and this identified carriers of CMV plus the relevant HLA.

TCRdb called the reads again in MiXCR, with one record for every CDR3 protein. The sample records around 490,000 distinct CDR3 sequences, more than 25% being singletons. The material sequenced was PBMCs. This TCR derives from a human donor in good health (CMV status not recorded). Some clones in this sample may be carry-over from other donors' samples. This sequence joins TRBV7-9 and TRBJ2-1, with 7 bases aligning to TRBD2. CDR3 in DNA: TGTGCCAGCAGCCCCCAAGGGAGGGCCCTCTATGAGCAGTTCTTC. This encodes CASSPQGRALYEQFF.